Listed here are 3 T cell receptor beta chains from one sample, sequenced in a study of T cells in Graves' hyperthyroidism and ophthalmopathy. It was RNA transcripts that yielded the amplified TCR beta CDR3 regions. HTBI primers drove first-round RT-PCR of the TCR CDR3. In TCRdb, the multiplex PCR reads were re-called with MiXCR into one record per CDR3 protein. The sample includes 20,000 to 30,000 distinct CDR3 sequences, around 40% seen only once; the top ten take approximately 10%. The specimen was blood. These receptor sequences come from a woman aged 25-40 years with Graves' hyperthyroidism.

This clonotype came up many times. This rearrangement joins TRBV6-5 to TRBJ2-1; D not certain. Germline assignment: CDR1 MNHEY and CDR2 SVGAGI. The CDR3 loop spans 12 amino acids. Trimming pared 8 bases from V and 4 bases from J, leaving 9 bases between. In nucleotides, the CDR3 is TGTGCCAGCCAAATGAGGTACAATGAGCAGTTCTTC. It translates to CASQMRYNEQFF.

Notes on this clonotype: An end of the junction differs from the germline gene, which may be a read error. CDR3 amino acids: CASSRTSTAGTNEQSF. The CDR3 DNA follows: TGCGCCAGCAGCCGTACCAGTACGGCGGGAACCAATGAGCAGTCCTTC. The gene calls are TRBV5-1 and TRBJ2-1; D might be TRBD2 (6 bases). The CDR3 runs to 16 residues. Germline V gives CDR1 SGHRS, CDR2 YFSETQ.

The chain uses TRBV7-6 and TRBJ2-7, with D perhaps matching TRBD2 (5 bases). The CDR3 is 9 amino acids. Per germline, CDR1 SGHVS and CDR2 FNYEAQ. V was shortened by 5 bases and J by 9 bases, with 5 bases between the two germline ends. CDR3 sequence reads: CASSRGQYF. CDR3 DNA: TGTGCCAGCAGCCGGGGGCAGTACTTC.